This is a list of T cell receptor beta chains from one sample in a study of T-cell memory formation after mild COVID-19. From the 5' RACE reads, TCRdb called clonotypes with MiXCR, one entry per CDR3 protein. The sample has a few hundred thousand distinct CDR3 sequences; 15% to 20% are singletons. Sequencing was carried out using PBMCs or a T cell subset sorted from them (not recorded which). These receptors were obtained from a man between 18 and 35 years old who had mild COVID-19 (a few samples of this study predate the infection). Cell type and time point are not known. CDR3s include the opening cysteine and the closing phenylalanine or tryptophan. A D gene is named only where the DNA matches it firmly. Not all rows give a size; the values are once, few, many and, for expanded clones, a class.

v_gene	j_gene	d_gene	abundance	CDR3nt	CDR3aa
TRBV4-1	TRBJ2-5	NA	few	TGCGCCAGCAGCCAAGAGGACGCAGACCAAGAGACCCAGTACTTC	CASSQEDADQETQYF
TRBV6-4	TRBJ1-1	NA	NA	TGTGCCAGCAGTGACGGGAAGGAAGGCACTGAAGCTTTCTTT	CASSDGKEGTEAFF
TRBV7-2	TRBJ2-1	NA	few	TGTGCCTCTAGCAGGGTTGCCAATGAGCAGTTCTTC	CASSRVANEQFF
TRBV13	TRBJ1-2	TRBD1	NA	TGTGCCAGCAGCAGCCGACAGGGGCTAGAGGGCTACACCTTC	CASSSRQGLEGYTF
TRBV4-1	TRBJ2-5	NA	few	TGCGCCAGCAGCCAGTTAGCGGCCCGATCAGGAGAGACCCAGTACTTC	CASSQLAARSGETQYF
TRBV20-1	TRBJ2-5	TRBD2	NA	TGCAGTGCTCCCCCGCGGGGGGGAGAGACCCAGTACTTC	CSAPPRGGETQYF
TRBV6-2/TRBV6-3	TRBJ2-2	NA	few	TGTGCCAGCAGTTACTCCTTCGCGGACGTTACCGGGGAGCTGTTTTTT	CASSYSFADVTGELFF
TRBV7-2	TRBJ1-2	NA	few	TGTGCCAGCAGCTTAGTGGGCAGCATGACTTCTAACTATGGCTACACCTTC	CASSLVGSMTSNYGYTF
TRBV5-1	TRBJ2-3	NA	few	TGCGCCAGCAGCATAGGAACAGGCACGGCAGATACGCAGTATTTT	CASSIGTGTADTQYF
TRBV6-1	TRBJ2-1	NA	NA	TGTGCCAGCAGATCTACAGGGAATGAGCAGTTCTTC	CASRSTGNEQFF
TRBV5-1	TRBJ1-2	NA	NA	TGCGCCAGCAGCTTGCTAGGCAATAACTATGGCTACACCTTC	CASSLLGNNYGYTF
TRBV7-3	TRBJ2-1	TRBD2	NA	TGTGCCAGCAGCCCGAGCGGGGGGGGGAATGAGCAGTTCTTC	CASSPSGGGNEQFF
TRBV16	TRBJ1-2	NA	NA	TGTGCCAGCAGCCAGTATACAGCGTCCAGAGATGGCTACACCTTC	CASSQYTASRDGYTF
TRBV7-9	TRBJ2-1	NA	NA	TGTGCCAGCAGGTATACCGACAATGAGCAGTTCTTC	CASRYTDNEQFF
TRBV5-1	TRBJ2-3	TRBD2	few	TGCGCCAGCAGCCCATCTCCTAGCGGGCAAAGCACAGATACGCAGTATTTT	CASSPSPSGQSTDTQYF
TRBV9	TRBJ1-4	NA	few	TGTGCCAGCAGCGATGGGGGGGCCTCTAATGAAAAACTGTTTTTT	CASSDGGASNEKLFF
TRBV20-1	TRBJ2-1	NA	NA	TGCAGCGCTACGGACGGTCCGGATGAGCAGTTCTTC	CSATDGPDEQFF
TRBV11-2	TRBJ2-7	NA	NA	TGTGCCAGCAGCCGCGACAGGCCACCCTACGAGCAGTACTTC	CASSRDRPPYEQYF
TRBV7-6	TRBJ1-1	TRBD1	few	TGTGCCAGCAGCATCGGGACAGGGAGGAACACTGAAGCTTTCTTT	CASSIGTGRNTEAFF
TRBV14	TRBJ2-5	NA	few	TGTGCCAGCAGCCAATTGGTCGGGACCCAGTACTTC	CASSQLVGTQYF
TRBV7-9	TRBJ1-2	NA	few	TGTGCCACCCAACTTGGCTCGGAAGGCTACACCTTC	CATQLGSEGYTF
TRBV5-1	TRBJ2-1	NA	few	TGCGCCAGCAGCTTGGAAAGTATTGAGCAGTTCTTC	CASSLESIEQFF
TRBV6-2/TRBV6-3	TRBJ2-1	NA	few	TGTGCCAGCAGTTACTCGCGCCTCTCACTATTGAATGAGCAGTTCTTC	CASSYSRLSLLNEQFF
TRBV12-3/TRBV12-4	TRBJ1-4	NA	NA	TGTGCCAGCAGTGCGGACTATGGACAACCTGAAAAACTGTTTTTT	CASSADYGQPEKLFF
TRBV7-8	TRBJ1-1	NA	NA	TGTGCCAGCAGGCCAATGGGGACATTAAACACTGAAGCTTTCTTT	CASRPMGTLNTEAFF
TRBV12-3/TRBV12-4	TRBJ2-5	NA	NA	TGTGCCAGCAGTTTTCCCCAGGGGAGTTCTATGGAGACCCAGTACTTC	CASSFPQGSSMETQYF
TRBV4-3	TRBJ2-5	NA	NA	TGCGCCAGCAGCCAAGATCAGGATACAGGAAAGGAGACCCAGTACTTC	CASSQDQDTGKETQYF
TRBV4-3	TRBJ2-3	TRBD1	few	TGCGCCAGCAGCCACGGAACAGGGGGCCCCACAGATACGCAGTATTTT	CASSHGTGGPTDTQYF
TRBV5-1	TRBJ2-3	NA	NA	TGCGCCAGCAGCGGGAGTCCAGGCGCAGATACGCAGTATTTT	CASSGSPGADTQYF
TRBV7-3	TRBJ2-5	NA	many	TGTGCCAGCAGCTTAATGGGCACAGACCAAGAGACCCAGTACTTC	CASSLMGTDQETQYF
TRBV28	TRBJ1-2	NA	NA	TGTGCCAGCAGTCCCCCCTTTGGGGGCTCTGGCTACACCTTC	CASSPPFGGSGYTF
TRBV7-9	TRBJ2-7	NA	NA	TGTGCCAGCAGCTTATCCCCGACAGGAGACTACGAGCAGTACTTC	CASSLSPTGDYEQYF
TRBV20-1	TRBJ2-1	TRBD1	many	TGCAGTGCTAGCGGGACAGGAAGTGGGACGTACAATGAGCAGTTCTTC	CSASGTGSGTYNEQFF
TRBV7-9	TRBJ1-5	NA	few	TGTGCCAGCAGCCGAGGGATGAGCAATCAGCCCCAGCATTTT	CASSRGMSNQPQHF
TRBV3-1	TRBJ2-5	NA	few	TGTGCCAGCAGTATGAGCGGACCCCAAGAGACCCAGTACTTC	CASSMSGPQETQYF
TRBV27	TRBJ1-2	NA	NA	TGTGCCAGCAGTTTTAATTTCGGGGTCTATGGCTACACCTTC	CASSFNFGVYGYTF
TRBV12-3/TRBV12-4	TRBJ1-2	NA	few	TGTGCCAGCAGTGGTCCAGGCGTTTTTGTAGGAGGCTACACCTTC	CASSGPGVFVGGYTF
TRBV7-2	TRBJ1-3	NA	few	TGTGCCAGCAGCTATCGTCGGATCTCCGGAAACACCATATATTTT	CASSYRRISGNTIYF
TRBV7-8	TRBJ1-3	TRBD1	NA	TGTGCCAGCAGCTTGACAGGGTCCTCTGGAAACACCATATATTTT	CASSLTGSSGNTIYF
TRBV5-1	TRBJ2-7	TRBD1	NA	TGCGCCAGCAGGAGGGGACAGTCCTACGAGCAGTACTTC	CASRRGQSYEQYF
TRBV3-1	TRBJ1-4	TRBD1	few	TGTGCCAGCAGCCGGCTGGGACAGGGGATGGATGAAAAACTGTTTTTT	CASSRLGQGMDEKLFF
TRBV7-9	TRBJ1-1	NA	NA	TGTGCCAGCAGTTCAAGCAGTACCTTGTCGGCAGGCACTGAAGCTTTCTTT	CASSSSSTLSAGTEAFF
TRBV12-3/TRBV12-4	TRBJ2-1	NA	few	TGTGCCAGCAGTGCCCCCGGTGCAGGGACGGACAATGAGCAGTTCTTC	CASSAPGAGTDNEQFF
TRBV9	TRBJ2-1	NA	few	TGTGCCAGCAGCGTAGGGGAATACAATGAGCAGTTCTTC	CASSVGEYNEQFF